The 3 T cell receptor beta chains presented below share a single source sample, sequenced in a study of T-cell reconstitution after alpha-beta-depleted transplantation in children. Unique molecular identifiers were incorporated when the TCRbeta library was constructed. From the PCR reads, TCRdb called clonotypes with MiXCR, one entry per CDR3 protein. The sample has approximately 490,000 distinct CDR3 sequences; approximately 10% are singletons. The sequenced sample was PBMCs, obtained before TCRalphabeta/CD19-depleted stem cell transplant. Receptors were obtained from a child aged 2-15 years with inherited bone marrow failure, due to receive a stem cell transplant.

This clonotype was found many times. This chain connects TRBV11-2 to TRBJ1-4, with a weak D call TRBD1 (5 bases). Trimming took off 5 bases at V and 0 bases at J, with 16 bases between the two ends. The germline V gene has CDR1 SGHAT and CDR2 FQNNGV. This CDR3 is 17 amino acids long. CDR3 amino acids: CASSTDLDRATNEKLFF. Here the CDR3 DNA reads TGTGCCAGCAGCACTGACCTCGACAGAGCAACTAATGAAAAACTGTTTTTT.

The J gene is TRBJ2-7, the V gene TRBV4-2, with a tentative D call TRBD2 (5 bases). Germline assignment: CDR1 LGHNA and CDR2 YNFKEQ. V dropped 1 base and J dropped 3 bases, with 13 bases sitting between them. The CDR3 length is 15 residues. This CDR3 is CASSQGLRAHYEQYF. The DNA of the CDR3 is TGTGCCAGCAGCCAAGGGCTGCGGGCCCACTACGAGCAGTACTTC.

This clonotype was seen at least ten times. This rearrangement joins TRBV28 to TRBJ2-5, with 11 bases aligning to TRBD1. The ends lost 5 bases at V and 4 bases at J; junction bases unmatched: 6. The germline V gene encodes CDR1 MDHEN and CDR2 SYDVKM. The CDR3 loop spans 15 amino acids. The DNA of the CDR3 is TGTGCCAGCAGTACTCTGGACAGGGGGCTAGAGACCCAGTACTTC. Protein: CASSTLDRGLETQYF.